This entry lists 32 T cell receptor beta chains sequenced from one sample in a study of shared clonotypes between healthy human individuals (TCRdb year 2020). Libraries were built with the immunoSEQ multiplex PCR assay. Entries here come from immuneACCESS through TCRdb and include only in-frame sequences with V and J called. Some clones fail to appear in such tables; in the studies checked, an unresolved V gene covers under half of the shortfall, and the cause of the remainder is unknown. For this sample the table gives more than 550,000 clones, of which about 90% were detected only once. 34% of the sample is held by the ten biggest clonotypes. Specimen: memory CD8+ T cells from PBMCs. What the cell subset or site label conveys for this sample: CD45RO+ cells pooled with CCR7-negative TemRA cells. The source of these receptors is a man aged 18 to 35 in good health. Some clones in this sample may be carry-over from other donors' samples.

The rearrangement joins TRBV7-3 to TRBJ2-5; the D gene is possibly TRBD2 (5 bases). The CDR3 is made up of 15 amino acids. Germline CDR1 is SGHTA and CDR2 is FQGTGA. V lost 5 bases and J lost 5, with 18 bases in between. The chain's CDR3 is CASSHYGQRGETQYF. In DNA, the CDR3 is TGTGCCAGCAGCCACTACGGGCAGCGAGGGGAGACCCAGTACTTC.

The table lists this clone with a count of one. This sequence joins TRBV19 and TRBJ2-2, with D maybe TRBD2 (6 bases). Germline V gives CDR1 LNHDA, CDR2 SQIVND (reference sequence). The ends were cut back, 6 bases at V and 3 bases at J, with 14 bases in the middle. The CDR3 length is 15 residues. CDR3 residues: CASRLTDYYTGELFF. The CDR3 DNA is TGTGCCAGTAGATTGACGGACTATTACACCGGGGAGCTGTTTTTT. Combining the CDR3 with reference TRBV19 and TRBJ2-2 gives the whole variable domain DGGITQSPKYLFRKEGQNVTLSCEQNLNHDAMYWYRQDPGQGLRLIYYSQIVNDFQKGDIAEGYSVSREKKESFPLTVTSAQKNPTAFYLCASRLTDYYTGELFFGEGSRLTVL.

V and J are TRBV6-6 and TRBJ1-2; 9 nucleotides align to TRBD1. Per germline, CDR1 MNHNY and CDR2 SVGAGI (reference sequence). V lost 6 bases and J lost 5; bases outside the gene matches: 7. The CDR3 runs 14 residues. CDR3 residues: CASRSPGQGYGYTF. For the CDR3, the DNA is TGTGCCAGCAGAAGTCCGGGACAGGGTTATGGCTACACCTTC.

CDR3 sequence reads: CASSRLAGERGNNEQFF. CDR3 bases: TGTGCCAGCAGTAGACTAGCGGGTGAACGGGGTAACAATGAGCAGTTCTTC. The rearrangement joins TRBV2 to TRBJ2-1, with 10 bases identical to TRBD2. J lost 5 bases, V lost 5 bases, and 12 bases had no gene match. From germline, CDR1 is SNHLY and CDR2 FYNNEI. The CDR3 is 17 residues long.

This chain uses TRBV7-8 with TRBJ2-1; D possibly uses TRBD1 or TRBD2 (5 bases each). Trimming removed 3 bases from V and 5 bases from J, with 14 bases in between. Germline V gives CDR1 SGHVS, CDR2 FQNEAQ. This CDR3 region has 15 residues. This CDR3 is CASSFGTATNNEQFF. As DNA, the CDR3 is TGTGCCAGCAGCTTCGGGACGGCCACTAACAATGAGCAGTTCTTC.

The chain joins TRBV11-2 to TRBJ2-7, with 8 nucleotides matching TRBD1. Unmatched junction bases numbered 12, after V lost 5 bases and J lost 6 bases. In germline, CDR1 is SGHAT, CDR2 FQNNGV. CDR3 size: 15 residues. The CDR3 DNA is TGTGCCAGCAGCGCCAGCGCAGGGGGCCGTTTCGAGCAGTACTTC. Translating it yields CASSASAGGRFEQYF. Supplemented by reference TRBV11-2 and TRBJ2-7, the full variable domain reads EAGVAQSPRYKIIEKRQSVAFWCNPISGHATLYWYQQILGQGPKLLIQFQNNGVVDDSQLPKDRFSAERLKGVDSTLKIQPAKLEDSAVYLCASSASAGGRFEQYFGPGTRLTVT.

The V gene is TRBV4-3, the J gene TRBJ2-1; TRBD1 matches 8 bases. Per the germline V gene, CDR1 is LGHNA and CDR2 is YSLEER. This CDR3 comprises 16 residues. V trimming: 2 bases; J trimming: 2 bases; junction bases outside the gene matches: 5. Here the CDR3 reads CASSQLTGATYNEQFF. The CDR3 bases are TGCGCCAGCAGCCAATTGACAGGGGCTACCTACAATGAGCAGTTCTTC.

V gene TRBV11-2 combines with J gene TRBJ1-4; D uncertain. Trimming took off 1 base at V and 8 bases at J, with 11 bases between the two ends. The CDR3 covers 14 residues. Germline V lookup: CDR1 SGHAT, CDR2 FQNNGV. As DNA, the CDR3 is TGTGCCAGCAGCTTAGTCGACGCGCGGGAAAAACTGTTTTTT. Amino acid sequence: CASSLVDAREKLFF.

The gene calls are TRBV6-1 and TRBJ2-6, with D tentatively TRBD1 or TRBD2 (6 bases each). Germline CDR1 reads MNHNS; CDR2 reads SASEGT. This CDR3 is 14 amino acids long. The germline V and J ends were trimmed by 8 bases and 2 bases, with 10 bases remaining between them. CDR3 residues: CASGGGTGANVLTF. CDR3 coding DNA: TGTGCCAGCGGAGGGGGAACTGGGGCCAACGTCCTGACTTTC.

V usage is TRBV27 and J usage is TRBJ1-2; D uncertain. CDR3 length equals 14 residues. V shed 8 bases and J shed 7 bases, with 20 bases lying between them. Germline V gene data show CDR1 as MNHEY and CDR2 as SMNVEV (reference sequence). The CDR3 bases are TGTGCCAGCGCCGGCTGGACGACCCCCTCTGGCTACACCTTC. This sequence encodes CASAGWTTPSGYTF.

J is TRBJ2-7 and V is TRBV4-3, with 14 bases identical to TRBD2. The junction had 3 bases not matched to a gene; V was cut back by 4 bases and J by 1 base. This CDR3 has 16 residues. The germline CDR1 and CDR2 sequences are LGHNA and YSLEER. The DNA for the CDR3 is TGCGCCAGCAGCCGAGGACTAGCGGGAGGTTCCTACGAGCAGTACTTC. It encodes CASSRGLAGGSYEQYF.

The chain is built from TRBV14 and TRBJ2-1; TRBD2 matches 14 bases. Germline V lookup: CDR1 SGHDN, CDR2 FVKESK. With V trimmed by 4 bases and J by 1 base, 3 bases remained unmatched. This CDR3 region has 17 residues. This CDR3 reads CASSPGLAGESYNEQFF. In nucleotides, the CDR3 is TGTGCCAGCAGCCCGGGACTAGCGGGAGAATCCTACAATGAGCAGTTCTTC.

The chain carries TRBV7-2 and TRBJ1-5; D call uncertain. Per the germline V gene, CDR1 is SGHTA and CDR2 is FQGNSA. Trimming took 6 bases from V and 0 from J, leaving 18 bases between them. CDR3 length: 17 residues. CDR3 loop: CASSLRGGSSSNQPQHF. The CDR3 bases are TGTGCCAGCAGTCTTAGAGGAGGTAGCTCTAGCAATCAGCCCCAGCATTTT. Full variable domain (missing parts from reference TRBV7-2 and TRBJ1-5): GAGVSQSPSNKVTEKGKDVELRCDPISGHTALYWYRQSLGQGLEFLIYFQGNSAPDKSGLPSDRFSAERTGGSVSTLTIQRTQQEDSAVYLCASSLRGGSSSNQPQHFGDGTRLSIL.

This rearrangement joins TRBV6-5 to TRBJ2-7, with D unresolved. Trimming took off 6 bases at V and 1 base at J, with 16 bases between the two ends. This CDR3 has 15 amino acids. CDR1 is MNHEY, CDR2 SVGAGI, per germline. CDR3 residues: CASRRSATVSYEQYF. DNA for the CDR3: TGTGCCAGCAGGCGATCGGCCACCGTTTCCTACGAGCAGTACTTC.

The chain links TRBV29-1 to TRBJ2-1; TRBD1 matches at 12 bases. Germline CDR1 reads SQVTM; CDR2 reads ANQGSEA. The V gene end was trimmed by 5 bases and the J gene end by 9 bases; junction bases not matched to a gene: 5. The CDR3 covers 13 residues. The CDR3 DNA is TGCAGCGTTTGGGACAGGGGGCTCGGTGAGCAGTTCTTC. This translates into CSVWDRGLGEQFF.

This chain joins TRBV7-3 and TRBJ2-7, with TRBD1 matching over 7 bases. Germline values: CDR1 SGHTA, CDR2 FQGTGA. The CDR3 is 15 amino acids. After removal of 4 bases from V and 0 bases from J, the junction contained 6 bases not matched to a gene. CDR3 loop: CASSSRRDSSYEQYF. For the CDR3, the DNA is TGTGCCAGCAGCTCCCGCCGGGACAGCTCCTACGAGCAGTACTTC.

This clone was seen only once. This sequence joins TRBV7-3 and TRBJ2-2; 11 nucleotides line up with TRBD1. CDR1 is SGHTA and CDR2 is FQGTGA in the germline V gene. This CDR3 has 16 amino acids. J gave up 3 bases and V 4 bases, and 4 bases lay outside the gene matches. CDR3 protein: CASSSRDRGDTGELFF. DNA for the CDR3: TGTGCCAGCAGCTCCAGGGACAGGGGGGACACCGGGGAGCTGTTTTTT.

This clone has a single count. This chain joins TRBV4-1 and TRBJ1-5; D unclear. The V gene lost 5 bases and the J gene lost 3 bases, with 8 bases spanning the gap. The CDR3 spans 13 residues. CDR1 and CDR2 from the germline V gene are MGHRA and YSYEKL. CDR3 nucleotide sequence: TGCGCCAGCAGCTTTGGGTCCAATCAGCCCCAGCATTTT. As protein: CASSFGSNQPQHF.

Only one count was recorded for this clone. The chain combines TRBV6-1 with TRBJ2-7; 10 nucleotides align to TRBD1. Germline values: CDR1 MNHNS, CDR2 SASEGT. V was clipped by 3 bases and J by 5 bases; unmatched bases: 7. This CDR3 contains 15 residues. In DNA form, the CDR3 reads TGTGCCAGCAGTGACCGGGACAGGGGATCCCACGAGCAGTACTTC. Protein sequence: CASSDRDRGSHEQYF.

This chain uses TRBV28 with TRBJ2-7; D is ambiguous. CDR1 MDHEN and CDR2 SYDVKM come from the germline V gene. This CDR3 region has 12 residues. Trimming cost V 2 bases and J 7 bases, with 9 bases left between them. The CDR3 bases are TGTGCCAGCAGTTTAGGAGATTGGGAGCAGTACTTC. Amino acid sequence: CASSLGDWEQYF.

The chain has TRBV28 and TRBJ1-1; D is perhaps TRBD1 (5 bases). Germline V gives CDR1 MDHEN, CDR2 SYDVKM. The CDR3 is 16 residues long. V shed 2 bases and J shed 1 base, with 14 bases lying between them. The CDR3 reads CASSLPQRGSNTEAFF. CDR3 coding DNA: TGTGCCAGCAGTTTACCGCAGAGGGGATCGAACACTGAAGCTTTCTTT.

The chain combines TRBV4-2 with TRBJ1-1, with D unresolved. V was cut by 4 bases and J by 2 bases, with 17 bases left in between. Germline CDR1 is LGHNA and CDR2 is YNFKEQ. This CDR3 comprises 16 residues. CDR3 in DNA: TGTGCCAGCAGCCCCCCTAGCGGGATCGGTAACACTGAAGCTTTCTTT. It translates to CASSPPSGIGNTEAFF.

The chain carries TRBV9 and TRBJ2-5; 7 positions agree with TRBD1. The CDR3 loop spans 18 amino acids. In germline, CDR1 is SGDLS, CDR2 YYNGEE. Trimming took 0 bases from V and 7 from J; bases not matched to a gene: 18. CDR3 region: CASSVGNYGTEDVGTQYF. Here the CDR3 DNA reads TGTGCCAGCAGCGTAGGCAATTATGGGACAGAAGACGTCGGGACCCAGTACTTC.

The chain uses TRBV4-2 and TRBJ2-7; perhaps TRBD2 as D (6 bases). CDR1 and CDR2 (germline): LGHNA, YNFKEQ. V lost 4 bases to trimming and J lost 5 bases, with 18 bases between them. This CDR3 is 15 amino acids long. DNA for the CDR3: TGTGCCAGCAGCCTAGGAACGGGAGAGGGCCACGAGCAGTACTTC. Translating gives CASSLGTGEGHEQYF.

The CDR3 here is CASSLVGQPYEQYF. CDR3 sequence (DNA): TGTGCCAGCAGCTTAGTGGGACAGCCTTACGAGCAGTACTTC. V gene TRBV7-9 combines with J gene TRBJ2-7; TRBD1 matches at 7 bases. V shed 1 base and J 4 bases; nucleotides not matched to a gene: 4. The CDR3 loop spans 14 amino acids. Germline V gene lookup returns CDR1 SEHNR and CDR2 FQNEAQ (reference sequence). Supplemented by reference TRBV7-9 and TRBJ2-7, the full variable domain reads DTGVSQNPRHKITKRGQNVTFRCDPISEHNRLYWYRQTLGQGPEFLTYFQNEAQLEKSRLLSDRFSAERPKGSFSTLEIQRTEQGDSAMYLCASSLVGQPYEQYFGPGTRLTVT.

V and J are TRBV6-5 and TRBJ2-7; D is unclear. Germline lookup yields CDR1 MNHEY and CDR2 SVGAGI. Trimming pared 2 bases from V and 9 bases from J, leaving 8 bases between. The CDR3 length is 11 residues. CDR3 region: CASSYPPVQYF. The CDR3 DNA reads as TGTGCCAGCAGTTACCCCCCCGTGCAGTACTTC.

This chain connects TRBV9 to TRBJ1-2, with a tentative D call TRBD1 (6 bases). CDR1 and CDR2 from the germline V gene are SGDLS and YYNGEE. The CDR3 covers 15 residues. V gave up 2 bases and J gave up 0 bases, with 11 bases separating them. The CDR3 is CASSVGDIPNYGYTF. CDR3 sequence (DNA): TGTGCCAGCAGCGTGGGGGACATCCCTAACTATGGCTACACCTTC.

V gene TRBV27 combines with J gene TRBJ2-2; 12 bases line up with TRBD2. Trimming removed 5 bases from V and 6 bases from J; junction bases left unmatched: 4. CDR3 length equals 15 residues. Germline CDR1 reads MNHEY; CDR2 reads SMNVEV (reference sequence). The DNA of the CDR3 is TGTGCCAGCAGTCTGACTAGCGGGAGCGCCGGGGAGCTGTTTTTT. Translated, it gives CASSLTSGSAGELFF.

CDR3 sequence (DNA): TGTGCCAGCAGCCTATACAGTATGAACACTGAAGCTTTCTTT. Protein product: CASSLYSMNTEAFF. The chain uses TRBV7-9 and TRBJ1-1; unclear D gene. Germline V gene sequence: CDR1 SEHNR, CDR2 FQNEAQ (reference sequence). V lost 5 bases and J lost 0, with 10 bases in between. The CDR3 is 14 residues long. Supplemented by reference TRBV7-9 and TRBJ1-1, the full variable domain reads DTGVSQNPRHKITKRGQNVTFRCDPISEHNRLYWYRQTLGQGPEFLTYFQNEAQLEKSRLLSDRFSAERPKGSFSTLEIQRTEQGDSAMYLCASSLYSMNTEAFFGQGTRLTVV.

This clone was seen just once. The genes are TRBV13 and TRBJ1-1; no definite D call. The germline CDR1 and CDR2 sequences are PRHDT and FYEKMQ (reference sequence). CDR3 size: 12 residues. The V gene lost 5 bases and the J gene lost 1 base, with 5 bases spanning the gap. CDR3 sequence reads: CASSRQNTEAFF. Here the CDR3 DNA reads TGTGCCAGCAGCCGCCAGAACACTGAAGCTTTCTTT.

This sequence joins TRBV9 and TRBJ1-1, with 11 nucleotides matching TRBD1. CDR1 and CDR2 (germline): SGDLS, YYNGEE. The CDR3 is made up of 16 amino acids. V trimming: 4 bases; J trimming: 4 bases; junction bases outside the gene matches: 9. The CDR3 DNA reads TGTGCCAGCAGCCCCGGGACAGGGGGGGGGATCACTGAAGCTTTCTTT. Protein product: CASSPGTGGGITEAFF.

This chain uses TRBV27 with TRBJ1-2, with 10 bases fitting TRBD1. The ends lost 5 bases at V and 5 bases at J; junction bases unmatched: 5. Germline CDR1 is MNHEY and CDR2 is SMNVEV (reference sequence). This CDR3 has 14 amino acids. Here the CDR3 reads CASSPLGQGYGYTF. CDR3 DNA: TGTGCCAGCAGTCCCTTGGGACAGGGGTATGGCTACACCTTC.